The sequence of this T cell receptor beta chain was determined in a study of T-cell memory formation after mild COVID-19 (dated by TCRdb to about 2021). Some background on the complete study: TCR sequence clusters from the two donors were found to be largely donor specific. The cohort comprised two young, previously healthy adult volunteers, one female and one male. T-cell clones expanding and contracting after mild COVID-19 in two donors were tracked by longitudinal TCRalpha and TCRbeta repertoire sequencing. Overall study results and their limits: Whether the second-wave clones peaking on day 37 were SARS-CoV-2 specific was not confirmed. Clones that contracted from day 15 to 85 showed balanced CD4/CD8 phenotypes, whereas a second wave of clones that expanded from day 15 to 37 leaned towards CD4+. Some responding clones were detected in pre-infection memory, which suggested that pre-existing cross-reactive memory T cells had joined the SARS-CoV-2 response. Contracting CD4+ clones turned up mainly in the CM and EM memory subsets, whereas EMRA was where CD8+ clones were enriched. The study included only a couple of mild cases, and larger cohorts that include severe cases with pre-infection samples were judged to be necessary.

Ficoll-Paque density gradient centrifugation was used to isolate PBMCs. To note about this clonotype: The clone's antigen remains unknown. No base quality information exists; no much larger clone differs at one position.

Sequencing instrument: Illumina NovaSeq 6000. cDNA libraries for TCRalpha and TCRbeta were prepared by 5'RACE using constant-segment primers, with sample barcodes and unique molecular identifiers added. RNA was extracted from every sample with Trizol reagent. The libraries were amplified in two PCR steps, and the second step added a second sample barcode and Illumina TruSeq adapters. Sequencing of the libraries was done on an Illumina NovaSeq, producing 2 x 150 bp paired-end reads. For the original study's pipeline: With migec v1.2.7, reads were demultiplexed and then collapsed into UMI-guided consensus sequences. Using mixcr v2.1.11, the UMI consensuses were aligned to TRA and TRB V and J templates and assembled into clonotypes. A clonotype was counted as expanded or contracted only when both edgeR and NoisET called the clonotype significant, with the noise models trained on biological replicates. For edgeR calls, a false discovery rate-adjusted p below 0.01 and a log2 fold-change threshold of 1 were applied. PCA with hierarchical clustering of max-normalized trajectories of the 1000 most abundant clonotypes was used as exploratory dynamics analysis. The CD4 or CD8 phenotype of responding clones was assigned using the separately sequenced CD4+ and CD8+ repertoires. TCRdb's own reprocessing of the public reads used fastp at Q25 and MiXCR and kept productive beta chains. All rows with the same CDR3 protein become a single entry with the most common DNA and genes. These V and J calls rely on TCRdb rather than the paper's analysis. The sample data list more than 80,000 distinct CDR3 sequences, and roughly 12% of these were observed just once. The biggest ten clones account for more than 25% of the sample.

Between the V and J ends, shortened by 11 bases and 1 base respectively, the junction contains 14 bases. The CDR3 has 13 amino acids, counting the end cysteine and phenylalanine. Only the CDR3 DNA stays, 39 bases, in frame from base 1. CDR1 and CDR2, looked up from the germline V gene (reference sequence), are LNHDA and SQIVND. The chain was built from TRBV19 and TRBJ1-1; no D segment can be confidently identified. This TCR came from an adult woman who had mild COVID-19 (a few samples of this study predate the infection). The sample titles of this study are shuffled in the database, so cell type and time point are left out; the donor was told from shared clones. The sequencing sample was made of PBMCs or a T cell subset sorted from them (not recorded which). The CDR3 is CAPKAHQNTEAFF. The nucleotide sequence reads TGTGCCCCTAAGGCACATCAGAACACTGAAGCTTTCTTT.